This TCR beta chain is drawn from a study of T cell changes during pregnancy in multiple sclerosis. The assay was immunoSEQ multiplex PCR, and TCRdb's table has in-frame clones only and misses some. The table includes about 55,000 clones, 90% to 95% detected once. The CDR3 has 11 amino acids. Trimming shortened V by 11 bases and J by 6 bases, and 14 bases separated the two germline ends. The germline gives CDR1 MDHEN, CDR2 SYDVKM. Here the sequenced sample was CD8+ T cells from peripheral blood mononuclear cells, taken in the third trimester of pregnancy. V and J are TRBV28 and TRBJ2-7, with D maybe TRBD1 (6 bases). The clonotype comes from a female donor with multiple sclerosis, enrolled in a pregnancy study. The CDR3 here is CAGSTGIEQYF. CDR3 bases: TGTGCCGGGTCCACAGGGATCGAGCAGTACTTC.